This TCR beta chain was sequenced during a study of shared clonotypes between healthy human individuals (dated by TCRdb to the early 2020s). About the study as a whole: The cohort included three men and a couple of women between 18 and 49 years of age. For each donor, three plates each were used for CD4 naive and CD4 memory, two plates were used for CD8 naive, and one plate was used for CD8 memory. Blood TCR repertoires of a handful of healthy adults were deeply sequenced to estimate repertoire size and the extent of clonotype sharing between individuals. To increase sequencing depth and limit assay-specific biases, TCR repertoire library preparation and sequencing were carried out by different laboratories using diverse techniques. Each donor's leukapheresis produced roughly between about 0.8 and 8.9 billion PBMCs. The full study reports these points: Because the study included a small number of donors, the genetic and exposure-history diversity represented was limited. Roughly 5% of naive CD4, more than 3% of naive CD8, 2.3% of memory CD4, and 0.35% to 0.4% of memory CD8 clonotypes were shared across a few donors. Based on pairwise subsampling, the degree of clonotype sharing among donors was expected to be affected by sequencing depth. Higher generation probabilities were observed for clonotypes shared by all four sorted-subset donors than for non-shared clonotypes. Even with the large sequencing depth, rarefaction of the sorted-subset datasets indicated that sequencing was incomplete. Only blood was sampled, and tissue TCR repertoires likely differ from those in blood. Naive subsets generally had larger estimated clonotype richness than memory subsets did.

Using the deep immunoSEQ assay, TCR CDR3 regions were amplified from genomic DNA by multiplex PCR. Genomic DNA extracted from each cell subset was distributed evenly over all wells of several immunoSEQ 96-well plates, and each plate served as one replicate. Each replicate PCR for sorted subsets received around 200 ng genomic DNA, equal to around 32,000 T cell genomes. Purified libraries were quantified with a Qubit 3.0 fluorometer, sized on a Bioanalyzer 2100, and re-quantified with the KAPA Library Quantification kit. Every immunoSEQ 96-well plate was sequenced on a separate single-read 150-cycle Illumina NextSeq 550 flow cell. The original methods were these. The immunoSEQ output contained only junctional sequences without quality scores, so filtering could not match that applied to full-length reads. To assign V/J genes and CDR3, sequences were annotated using PyIR, a Python wrapper for IgBLAST v1.9, with IMGT germline references. Reads with weak V/J assignments (E-value above 1e-6), missing CDR3, stop codons, out-of-frame junctions, or ambiguous translated residues were removed. V3J clonotypes were defined as sequences sharing the same inferred V gene, J gene, and CDR3 amino acid sequence. To compute the percentage overlap between repertoires, the number of shared unique clonotypes was divided by the size of the smaller repertoire. Three approaches were used to assess repertoire richness: RTK rarefaction, the Chao1 estimator, and Recon v2.1 estimates of unobserved clonotypes. Generation probabilities were computed with OLGA for all TCRbeta clonotypes obtained by the gDNA method from a handful of donors. In its TCRdb copy, this immuneACCESS table keeps in-frame sequences only and misses some clones. Where compared with another copy, unresolved V genes explain less than half of these, and the others have no known cause. The DNA gave D and trimming, while V, J and clone size come from that table. The sample data list roughly 2.6 million clones, and roughly 92% of these were observed just once. Of the sample, under 0.15% is held by the ten largest clones.

The V end loses 3 bases and the J end loses 8 bases, and a stretch of 8 bases separates them. CDR1 SGHRS and CDR2 YFSETQ are derived from the germline V gene. The CDR3, from cysteine to phenylalanine, totals 12 residues. Just CDR3 DNA is preserved here, 36 bases in frame from base 1. Turning to this clone: Its binding antigen is unknown. The input lacks base qualities; no much larger clone sits a single base away.

The donors were healthy, HIV-negative adults who had no recently reported acute infections or vaccinations. Only Caucasian adults living in Nashville, Tennessee, USA were represented among the donors. CD4+ T cells were enriched by magnetic negative selection; naive cells were then positively selected on CD45RA, and the negative fraction formed the memory subset. After blood collection by leukapheresis, PBMCs were isolated using Ficoll-Histopaque density gradient centrifugation and then cryopreserved in the vapor phase of liquid nitrogen. Purity and quantity of every magnetically sorted T cell population were checked by analytical flow cytometry. Each sorted fraction had its genomic DNA isolated and then quantified by UV absorbance on a Nanodrop 2000c.

Material for sequencing was naive CD4+ T cells sorted from blood. The cell subset or site label, as the study defines it: CD45RA+ positively selected. This clonotype was obtained from a young man in good health. Here the chain combines TRBV5-1 and TRBJ2-2; the D gene remains uncertain. The nucleotides read TGCGCCAGCAGCTACAGTCAAGGGGAGCTGTTTTTT. It translates to CASSYSQGELFF.